This passage covers 12 T cell receptor beta chains from one sample sequenced in a study of cytomegalovirus exposure and HLA in healthy donors. Assay used: immunoSEQ multiplex PCR; TCRdb lists only in-frame clones, some missing. In the table there are about 79,000 clones, 80% to 95% of which are singletons. Sequenced sample: PBMCs. These receptors all stem from a woman in her 30s in good health and CMV-seronegative.

J is TRBJ1-1 and V is TRBV11-2; 8 bases fit TRBD1. After removal of 4 bases from V and 4 bases from J, the junction contained 5 bases not matched to a gene. The germline V gene encodes CDR1 SGHAT and CDR2 FQNNGV. The CDR3 spans 14 residues. The CDR3 nucleotides are TGTGCCAGCAGCTCGTTCACAGGGGGCACTGAAGCTTTCTTT. It yields the protein CASSSFTGGTEAFF.

The chain recombines TRBV7-3 with TRBJ1-2; no clear D gene. The CDR3 loop spans 13 amino acids. CDR1 SGHTA and CDR2 FQGTGA come from the germline V gene. Trimming left V 2 bases short and J 1 base short, with 5 bases between. In DNA, the CDR3 is TGTGCCAGCAGCTTATCCATTAACTATGGCTACACCTTC. It yields the protein CASSLSINYGYTF.

V and J are TRBV4-3 and TRBJ2-1; 8 bases fit TRBD2. The germline V gene has CDR1 LGHNA and CDR2 YSLEER. V trimming: 1 base; J trimming: 4 bases; junction bases outside the gene matches: 6. This CDR3 comprises 16 residues. CDR3 DNA: TGCGCCAGCAGCCAAGGGAGCGGGGGAGATTACAATGAGCAGTTCTTC. It translates to CASSQGSGGDYNEQFF.

This chain links TRBV5-1 with TRBJ1-4, with 10 nucleotides matching TRBD1. The CDR3 is 14 amino acids. The germline CDR1 and CDR2 sequences are SGHRS and YFSETQ. Trimming cost V 5 bases and J 6 bases; bases outside gene matches: 4. The DNA for the CDR3 is TGCGCCAGCAGTCGGGACAGGGGTGATGAAAAACTGTTTTTT. As protein: CASSRDRGDEKLFF.

This sequence joins TRBV30 and TRBJ1-1; D is perhaps TRBD1 (5 bases). The CDR3 sequence is 12 residues long. Trimming removed 4 bases at V and 3 bases at J, with 9 bases between. Germline CDR1 reads GTSNPN; CDR2 reads SVGIG (reference sequence). The CDR3 nucleotides read TGTGCCTGGACAAGACAGTACACTGAAGCTTTCTTT. It specifies CAWTRQYTEAFF.

This clone was seen a few times. CDR3 nucleotide sequence: TGTGCCAGCAGTTTGGTGACAGAATCACCCCTCCACTTT. Residues: CASSLVTESPLHF. V gene TRBV28 combines with J gene TRBJ1-6, with D perhaps matching TRBD1 (5 bases). This CDR3 region has 13 residues. The germline gives CDR1 MDHEN, CDR2 SYDVKM. V was cut by 3 bases and J by 10 bases, with 10 bases left in between.

This rearrangement joins TRBV6-5 to TRBJ1-2; D not certain. Germline V lookup: CDR1 MNHEY, CDR2 SVGAGI. The CDR3 sequence is 9 residues long. V was clipped by 9 bases and J by 10 bases, with 9 bases between them. This CDR3 is CARSANYTF. The CDR3 DNA reads as TGTGCCAGAAGCGCCAACTACACCTTC.

The rearrangement uses TRBV28 and TRBJ2-7; 7 nucleotides agree with TRBD1. The CDR3 consists of 14 residues. Germline V gives CDR1 MDHEN, CDR2 SYDVKM. The V segment lost 6 bases and the J segment 2 bases; nucleotides outside the gene matches: 7. CDR3 loop: CASSNRQGAYEQYF. CDR3 nucleotides: TGTGCCAGCAGCAACCGACAGGGCGCCTACGAGCAGTACTTC.

The J gene is TRBJ1-1, the V gene TRBV13; TRBD1 is a possible D gene (5 bases). The germline V gene has CDR1 PRHDT and CDR2 FYEKMQ (reference sequence). The V end was cut by 1 base, the J end by 2 bases, with 11 bases between. The CDR3 is 15 amino acids. The CDR3 protein is CASSLVAGPNTEAFF. Written as DNA, the CDR3 is TGTGCCAGCAGCTTAGTAGCAGGGCCTAACACTGAAGCTTTCTTT.

This chain joins TRBV5-1 and TRBJ1-1; 10 bases line up with TRBD1. Trimming took 4 bases from V and 4 from J; bases not matched to a gene: 16. This CDR3 contains 18 residues. Germline lookup yields CDR1 SGHRS and CDR2 YFSETQ. CDR3 in amino acids: CASSRRTGGAKGGTEAFF. Written as DNA, the CDR3 is TGCGCCAGCAGCCGGAGGACAGGGGGTGCGAAGGGAGGCACTGAAGCTTTCTTT.

The chain combines TRBV2 with TRBJ1-1; 7 positions agree with TRBD1. Germline V gene sequence: CDR1 SNHLY, CDR2 FYNNEI. V lost 5 bases to trimming and J lost 10 bases; unmatched junction nucleotides: 4. The CDR3 consists of 11 residues. The CDR3 protein is CASSPRQGAFF. CDR3 coding DNA: TGTGCCAGCAGTCCCCGACAGGGAGCTTTCTTT.

The chain joins TRBV5-4 to TRBJ1-3; TRBD1 agrees at 9 bases. The CDR3 has 16 amino acids. Germline V lookup: CDR1 SGHNT, CDR2 YYREEE (reference sequence). V dropped 1 base and J dropped 1; count of bases not matched to a gene: 3. The CDR3 spells CASSLYGTGSGNTIYF. For the CDR3, the DNA is TGTGCCAGCAGCTTGTATGGGACAGGGTCTGGAAACACCATATATTTT. Drawing the rest from reference TRBV5-4 and TRBJ1-3, the complete variable domain is ETGVTQSPTHLIKTRGQQVTLRCSSQSGHNTVSWYQQALGQGPQFIFQYYREEENGRGNFPPRFSGLQFPNYSSELNVNALELDDSALYLCASSLYGTGSGNTIYFGEGSWLTVV.